The 21 T cell receptor beta chains reported below all come from one sample, sequenced in a study of blood T cell repertoires in COVID-19. Generated by immunoSEQ multiplex PCR, the TCRdb table keeps only in-frame clones and is missing some. Among a few hundred thousand clones, around 80% were seen once, and the ten largest hold less than 3.5%. The sample consisted of peripheral blood. These receptor sequences come from a woman between 18 and 30 years old with acute or convalescent COVID-19.

This chain uses TRBV3-1 (or the pseudogene TRBV3-2) with TRBJ2-3; D possibly corresponds to TRBD1 (6 bases). This CDR3 comprises 15 residues. Per germline, CDR1 LGHDT and CDR2 YNNKEL (reference sequence). The V gene lost 1 base and the J gene lost 3 bases, with 11 bases spanning the gap. CDR3: CASSQGQVITDTQYF. The CDR3 nucleotides read TGTGCCAGCAGCCAAGGACAGGTTATAACAGATACGCAGTATTTT.

V and J are TRBV12-5 and TRBJ1-1, with D tentatively TRBD1 (6 bases). In germline, CDR1 is LGHNT, CDR2 FRNRAP. V was clipped by 3 bases and J by 5 bases, with 16 bases between them. This CDR3 comprises 15 residues. In nucleotides, the CDR3 is TGTGCTAGTGGTTTTCACAGGGAAGTGAGTACTGAAGCTTTCTTT. It encodes CASGFHREVSTEAFF.

This rearrangement joins TRBV30 to TRBJ2-7; perhaps TRBD2 as D (5 bases). The germline V gene has CDR1 GTSNPN and CDR2 SVGIG (reference sequence). V was pared by 4 bases and J by 3 bases, with 13 bases between. This CDR3 region has 13 residues. The CDR3 DNA follows: TGTGCCTGGAAGGACGGAGGAGACTACGAGCAGTACTTC. It is translated as CAWKDGGDYEQYF.

The chain has TRBV28 and TRBJ2-1; 9 bases are shared with TRBD1. The trim removed 2 bases at V and 6 bases at J, leaving 5 bases unmatched. Per the germline V gene, CDR1 is MDHEN and CDR2 is SYDVKM. CDR3 length equals 15 residues. The CDR3 spells CASSLRGTGSNEQFF. CDR3 DNA sequence: TGTGCCAGCAGTTTAAGAGGGACAGGGAGCAATGAGCAGTTCTTC.

V gene TRBV19 combines with J gene TRBJ1-3; D might be TRBD1 (5 bases). This CDR3 comprises 12 residues. Looked up from germline, CDR1 is LNHDA and CDR2 is SQIVND (reference sequence). V lost 11 bases and J 1 base, leaving 9 bases between the germline ends. CDR3 nucleotide sequence: TGTGCCGGCGGGGGGTCTGGAAACACCATATATTTT. Residues: CAGGGSGNTIYF.

The chain couples TRBV4-3 to TRBJ2-1, with TRBD2 as a possible D gene (5 bases). Per germline, CDR1 LGHNA and CDR2 YSLEER. The CDR3 loop spans 15 amino acids. The V end was cut by 1 base, the J end by 6 bases, with 13 bases between. This chain's CDR3 is CASSQVPPGGNEQFF. The CDR3, as DNA: TGCGCCAGCAGCCAAGTTCCTCCAGGAGGCAATGAGCAGTTCTTC.

This chain connects TRBV28 to TRBJ2-7, with TRBD1 as a possible D gene (6 bases). In germline, CDR1 is MDHEN, CDR2 SYDVKM. Trimming removed 7 bases from V and 1 base from J, with 14 bases in between. The CDR3 runs 14 residues. The CDR3 region is CASNYRDKSYEQYF. The DNA of the CDR3 is TGTGCCAGCAACTACCGGGACAAATCCTACGAGCAGTACTTC.

The rearrangement joins TRBV2 to TRBJ1-2; 9 bases line up with TRBD1. The V gene's germline CDR1 is SNHLY and CDR2 FYNNEI. Trimming cost V 5 bases and J 4 bases; bases outside gene matches: 2. This CDR3 has 13 amino acids. CDR3 amino acids: CASSWDRAYGYTF. The DNA of the CDR3 is TGTGCCAGCAGTTGGGACAGGGCCTATGGCTACACCTTC.

The chain carries TRBV19 and TRBJ2-3; 8 nucleotides align to TRBD1. Looked up from germline, CDR1 is LNHDA and CDR2 is SQIVND (reference sequence). The junction had 13 bases not matched to a gene; V was cut back by 10 bases and J by 4 bases. CDR3 length: 15 residues. In DNA form, the CDR3 reads TGTGCCACTGCCTCATCGCGGACAGGGCCAGATACGCAGTATTTT. Translation gives CATASSRTGPDTQYF.

V and J are TRBV5-1 and TRBJ2-1, with D possibly being TRBD2 (5 bases). Germline values: CDR1 SGHRS, CDR2 YFSETQ. The germline V and J ends were trimmed by 0 bases and 4 bases, with 11 bases remaining between them. The CDR3 has 15 residues. The CDR3 loop reads CASSLAAAEYNEQFF. The CDR3 region has the DNA TGCGCCAGCAGCTTGGCAGCGGCCGAATACAATGAGCAGTTCTTC. Filled out from reference TRBV5-1 and TRBJ2-1, the complete variable domain reads KAGVTQTPRYLIKTRGQQVTLSCSPISGHRSVSWYQQTPGQGLQFLFEYFSETQRNKGNFPGRFSGRQFSNSRSEMNVSTLELGDSALYLCASSLAAAEYNEQFFGPGTRLTVL.

The chain couples TRBV7-9 to TRBJ1-6; D gene uncertain. V was shortened by 1 base and J by 1 base, with 8 bases between the two germline ends. The CDR3 totals 16 residues. The germline CDR1 and CDR2 sequences are SEHNR and FQNEAQ (reference sequence). CDR3: CASSLGAGSYNSPLHF. CDR3 in DNA: TGTGCCAGCAGCTTAGGGGCTGGGTCCTATAATTCACCCCTCCACTTT.

V is TRBV6-5 and J is TRBJ2-4; tentative D call: TRBD1 (6 bases). V was trimmed by 6 bases and J by 1 base, leaving 13 bases between them. The CDR3 totals 15 residues. CDR1 MNHEY and CDR2 SVGAGI come from the germline V gene. Here the CDR3 DNA reads TGTGCCAGCAGAACCGGGACAATGGCCAAAAACATTCAGTACTTC. Encoded protein: CASRTGTMAKNIQYF.

This sequence joins TRBV28 and TRBJ2-4; D remains unclear. Germline loops: CDR1 MDHEN, CDR2 SYDVKM. This CDR3 region has 15 residues. V was pared by 6 bases and J by 2 bases, with 14 bases between. Here the CDR3 reads CASRTPLGPKNIQYF. CDR3 bases: TGTGCCAGCAGAACCCCTCTAGGCCCCAAAAACATTCAGTACTTC.

The chain combines TRBV5-6 with TRBJ2-5; tentatively, D is TRBD2 (7 bases). In germline, CDR1 is SGHDT, CDR2 YYEEEE. CDR3 size: 18 residues. The V and J ends lost 4 bases and 2 bases respectively, with 24 bases between them. In DNA, the CDR3 is TGTGCCAGCAGCACGCTAGAGATTCGGGGGGCGCCACAAGAGACCCAGTACTTC. This codes for CASSTLEIRGAPQETQYF.

This clone was found a few times. The chain employs TRBV6-6 and TRBJ1-1, with 11 nucleotides matching TRBD1. There are 14 residues in the CDR3. CDR1 is MNHNY, CDR2 SVGAGI, per germline (reference sequence). The V segment lost 6 bases and the J segment 3 bases; nucleotides outside the gene matches: 3. The CDR3: CASSRGQGDTEAFF. CDR3 in DNA: TGTGCCAGCAGCCGGGGACAGGGGGACACTGAAGCTTTCTTT.

The V call is TRBV21-1, the J call TRBJ2-1; the table's D call, TRBD1, was not checked against the DNA. TRBV21-1 is noted as a pseudogene. The CDR3 has 18 residues. The CDR3 bases are TGTGCCAGCAGGATACCCAAGATTCCGGGACAGGGGTTATTCCGACAGTTCTTC. It codes for CASRIPKIPGQGLFRQFF.

The rearrangement uses TRBV13 and TRBJ2-3, with 9 bases lining up with TRBD1. V was clipped by 5 bases and J by 8 bases; unmatched bases: 5. The germline V gene encodes CDR1 PRHDT and CDR2 FYEKMQ (reference sequence). The CDR3 has 13 amino acids. Written as DNA, the CDR3 is TGTGCCAGCAGCAGGACAGGGGAACGTACGCAGTATTTT. Protein: CASSRTGERTQYF.

The CDR3 sequence: CASSPPTGTKDYEQYF. DNA for the CDR3: TGTGCCAGCAGTCCGCCGACTGGGACAAAGGACTACGAGCAGTACTTC. The V and J genes are TRBV28 and TRBJ2-7; a possible D gene is TRBD1 (6 bases). The CDR3 covers 16 residues. Trimming shortened V by 5 bases and J by 3 bases, and 20 bases separated the two germline ends. CDR1 and CDR2 from the germline V gene are MDHEN and SYDVKM.

This clone was picked up many times. V usage is TRBV28 and J usage is TRBJ2-3, with TRBD1 matching over 10 bases. V shed 8 bases, J shed 5 bases, and the junction held 10 bases outside the gene matches. The CDR3 totals 15 residues. CDR1 is MDHEN and CDR2 is SYDVKM in the germline V gene. The CDR3 loop reads CASARQGAGGDTQYF. The CDR3 DNA is TGTGCCAGCGCCCGACAGGGGGCAGGGGGAGATACGCAGTATTTT. Filled out from reference TRBV28 and TRBJ2-3, the complete variable domain reads DVKVTQSSRYLVKRTGEKVFLECVQDMDHENMFWYRQDPGLGLRLIYFSYDVKMKEKGDIPEGYSVSREKKERFSLILESASTNQTSMYLCASARQGAGGDTQYFGPGTRLTVL.

The rearrangement joins TRBV6-6 to TRBJ1-3; no clear D gene. This CDR3 has 14 residues. Germline V gene lookup returns CDR1 MNHNY and CDR2 SVGAGI (reference sequence). V shed 2 bases and J shed 0 bases, with 5 bases lying between them. CDR3 nucleotides: TGTGCCAGCAGTTACGAGATCTCTGGAAACACCATATATTTT. Residues: CASSYEISGNTIYF.

A single count supports this clone. The chain recombines TRBV24-1 with TRBJ2-1; TRBD2 matches 9 bases. This CDR3 is built from 17 residues. From germline, CDR1 is KGHDR and CDR2 SFDVKD. V lost 4 bases, J lost 4 bases, and 10 bases stayed unmatched. The CDR3 sequence is CATSDPSLAGRYNEQFF. In DNA, the CDR3 is TGTGCCACCAGTGACCCTTCTCTAGCGGGACGTTACAATGAGCAGTTCTTC.